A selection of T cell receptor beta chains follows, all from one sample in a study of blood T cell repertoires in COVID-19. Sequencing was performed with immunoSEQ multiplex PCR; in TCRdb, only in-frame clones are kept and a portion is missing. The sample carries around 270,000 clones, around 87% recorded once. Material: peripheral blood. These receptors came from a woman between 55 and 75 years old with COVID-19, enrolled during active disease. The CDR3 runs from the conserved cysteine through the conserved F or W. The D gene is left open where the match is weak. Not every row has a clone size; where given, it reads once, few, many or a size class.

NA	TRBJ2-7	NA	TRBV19	CASSIAVGVGEQYF	TGTGCCAGTAGTATTGCTGTGGGAGTCGGCGAGCAGTACTTC
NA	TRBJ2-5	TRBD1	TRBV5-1	CASSRDRARVGETQYF	TGCGCCAGCAGCAGGGACAGGGCGCGTGTAGGAGAGACCCAGTACTTC
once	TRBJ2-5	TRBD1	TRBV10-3	CAISESTGAAETQYF	TGTGCCATCAGTGAGTCAACAGGGGCAGCTGAGACCCAGTACTTC
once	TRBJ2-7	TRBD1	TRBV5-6	CASSSPGQWRGQYF	TGTGCCAGCAGCTCGCCGGGACAGTGGCGTGGGCAGTACTTC
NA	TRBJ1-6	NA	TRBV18	CASSTQGGYNSPLHF	TGTGCCAGCTCAACCCAGGGAGGGTATAATTCACCCCTCCACTTT
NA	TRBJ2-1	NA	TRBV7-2	CASSLRWRESSYNEQFF	TGTGCCAGCAGCTTACGATGGCGGGAAAGCTCCTACAATGAGCAGTTCTTC
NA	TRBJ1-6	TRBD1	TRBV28	CATKSGTGELPLHF	TGTGCCACAAAATCCGGGACAGGGGAATTACCCCTCCACTTT
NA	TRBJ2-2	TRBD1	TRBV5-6	CASSSGTDTGELFF	TGTGCCAGCAGCTCCGGGACAGACACCGGGGAGCTGTTTTTT
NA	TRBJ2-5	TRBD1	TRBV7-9	CASSRGQGQETQYF	TGTGCCAGCAGCCGCGGACAGGGGCAAGAGACCCAGTACTTC
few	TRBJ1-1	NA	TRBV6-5	CASTPLGVEGTEAFF	TGTGCCAGCACCCCGTTGGGGGTGGAGGGGACTGAAGCTTTCTTT
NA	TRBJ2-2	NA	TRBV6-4	CASSLFLTGELFF	TGTGCCAGCAGCCTTTTTTTAACCGGGGAGCTGTTTTTT
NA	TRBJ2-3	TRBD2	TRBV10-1	CASSDATSGRTDTQYF	TGCGCCAGCAGTGATGCGACTAGCGGGAGGACAGATACGCAGTATTTT
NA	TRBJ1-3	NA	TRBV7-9	CASSLAGAGNTIYF	TGTGCCAGCAGCCTCGCAGGGGCGGGAAACACCATATATTTT
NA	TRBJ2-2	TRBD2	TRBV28	CASSYSGRAPGELFF	TGTGCCAGCAGCTATAGCGGGAGGGCTCCCGGGGAGCTGTTTTTT
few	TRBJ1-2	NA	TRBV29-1	CSVGTGPFYGYTF	TGCAGCGTTGGAACAGGGCCCTTCTATGGCTACACCTTC
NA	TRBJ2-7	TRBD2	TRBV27	CASTKAGGRYEQYF	TGTGCCAGCACCAAAGCGGGAGGAAGGTACGAGCAGTACTTC
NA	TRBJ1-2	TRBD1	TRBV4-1	CASSATGGQGAYGYTF	TGCGCCAGCAGCGCGACTGGGGGACAGGGGGCCTATGGCTACACCTTC
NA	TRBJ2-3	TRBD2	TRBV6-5	CASSQHREGTQYF	TGTGCCAGCAGCCAGCACCGGGAGGGTACGCAGTATTTT
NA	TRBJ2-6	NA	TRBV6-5	CASREDTSGANVLTF	TGTGCCAGCAGAGAGGATACCTCTGGGGCCAACGTCCTGACTTTC
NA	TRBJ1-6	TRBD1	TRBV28	CASSANRGRDSPLHF	TGTGCCAGCAGTGCCAATAGGGGGCGTGATTCACCCCTCCACTTT
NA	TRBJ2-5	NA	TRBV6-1	CASSEAKGRRETQYF	TGTGCCAGCAGTGAAGCGAAGGGGAGGCGGGAGACCCAGTACTTC
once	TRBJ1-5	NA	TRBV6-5	CASSPTQVPMPQHF	TGTGCCAGCAGTCCGACGCAGGTCCCCATGCCCCAGCATTTT
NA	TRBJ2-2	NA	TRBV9	CASSVGPRGHTGELFF	TGTGCCAGCAGCGTAGGTCCCAGGGGTCACACCGGGGAGCTGTTTTTT